This T cell receptor beta chain came from a study of OX40 agonist ivuxolimab in advanced cancers. For context, the study as a whole: Ivuxolimab was a fully human IgG2 agonistic monoclonal antibody targeting the costimulatory receptor OX40 (CD134). In the dose-escalation cohort, around four fifths of patients were male, and the mean age was approximately 60 years with a range of about 20 to 90. Intravenous ivuxolimab was administered to patients every 2 weeks at six dose levels: 0.01, 0.1, 0.3, 1.5, 3 and 10 mg/kg. Partial responses were achieved by three dose-escalation patients, of whom one had hepatocellular carcinoma and two had cutaneous melanoma. The point of sequencing TCRbeta in the periphery was to test whether ivuxolimab changed TCR sequence diversity and drove clonal T-cell expansion. Prior anti-PD-1, anti-PD-L1 or anti-CTLA-4 therapy was permitted, and checkpoint inhibitors had been received by approximately 39% of dose-escalation patients. Among the roughly 50 dose-escalation patients, about 20 had hepatocellular carcinoma, approximately 15 melanoma, 9 renal cell carcinoma and 9 head and neck cancer. The paper reports the monotherapy dose-escalation portion (N of about 50 patients) of the phase I ivuxolimab trial.

Overall study outcomes, separate from this receptor: Low levels of normalized T-cell clonal expansion were also shown by some nonresponding patients. On average, CD8+ T cells showed more expanded clones than CD4+ T cells after ivuxolimab. Antigen specificity was not determined for the clonally expanded peripheral T cells. Partial responders in the 0.1-3.0 mg/kg groups had among the lowest normalized peripheral clonal expansion, especially among CD8+ T cells. At doses from 0.1 to 3.0 mg/kg, clonal expansion was seen in both CD4+ and CD8+ blood T cells between baseline and week 6.

At the junction V is shortened by 6 bases and J by 3 bases; bases outside the gene matches: 5. The CDR3 sequence holds 15 residues, the cysteine and phenylalanine included. Left in the record is the CDR3 DNA by itself, 45 bases read in frame from the first base. The germline V gene specifies SNHLY as CDR1 and FYNNEI as CDR2. In the case of this clone: No antigen is known for it. Base qualities are not recorded, but no much larger clone differs from it by a single base.

The trial excluded patients who had a history of autoimmune disease or were on systemic immunosuppression. Peripheral blood for TCR sequencing was drawn from every dose cohort at baseline, at cycle 4 day 1 and at cycle 7 day 1. The samples were taken from a phase I, first-in-human, multicenter, open-label dose-escalation trial of ivuxolimab. Adults with locally advanced or metastatic melanoma, renal cell carcinoma, hepatocellular carcinoma or head and neck squamous cell carcinoma were enrolled in the trial. CD4+ and CD8+ T cells were sorted separately from peripheral blood before TCR sequencing. To sequence the TCRbeta CDR3 region, genomic DNA was isolated from the sorted cells. TCRbeta CDR3 regions were sequenced using the immunoSEQ Assay. The immuneACCESS repertoire file appears here via TCRdb, limited to in-frame rearrangements. These files lack a portion of the clones; in checked studies, under half of the deficit traces to unresolved V genes, and the cause of the others is not known. Counted in this sample were about 78,000 clones; roughly 92% of them appeared once. The ten biggest clones cover around 2.8% of the sample.

The chain links TRBV2 with TRBJ2-1; a stretch of 10 junction bases matches TRBD2. This receptor was taken from an adult with an advanced solid tumor such as melanoma, head and neck, liver or kidney cancer. This material consisted of CD4+ or CD8+ T cells sorted from blood, taken in a trial of the OX40 agonist ivuxolimab. The CDR3 loop reads CASRTGTSDYNEQFF. The DNA reads as follows: TGTGCCAGCAGAACCGGGACTAGCGACTACAATGAGCAGTTCTTC.